Listed here are 13 T cell receptor beta chains from one sample, sequenced in a study of cytomegalovirus exposure and HLA in healthy donors. Primers included in the PCR were 60 Vbeta and 13 Jbeta primers. Measured with immunoSEQ multiplex PCR; TCRdb has only the in-frame clones, and not every one. The sample has about 190,000 clones, roughly four fifths seen once; the top ten hold around 2%. What was sequenced was PBMCs. All receptors derive from a woman aged 18 to 35 in good health and CMV-seropositive.

This rearrangement joins TRBV15 to TRBJ2-5; 8 nucleotides line up with TRBD2. With V trimmed by 3 bases and J by 2 bases, 8 bases remained unmatched. The CDR3 spans 16 residues. Germline V gene data show CDR1 as LNHNV and CDR2 as YYDKDF (reference sequence). CDR3 protein: CATSRLISGGQETQYF. CDR3 in DNA: TGTGCCACCAGCAGGCTTATCAGCGGGGGACAAGAGACCCAGTACTTC.

The rearrangement uses TRBV4-1 and TRBJ1-1; D not resolved. Germline V gene sequence: CDR1 MGHRA, CDR2 YSYEKL. V lost 0 bases, J lost 5 bases, and 22 bases lay in between. The CDR3 runs to 18 residues. The CDR3 DNA reads TGCGCCAGCAGCCAAGATGAAGAGGCAGCTCTCGGGAGGACTGAAGCTTTCTTT. This gives the protein CASSQDEEAALGRTEAFF.

The gene calls are TRBV7-2 and TRBJ1-2, with D uncertain. Trimming shortened V by 5 bases and J by 4 bases, and 11 bases separated the two germline ends. The CDR3 sequence is 13 residues long. The germline V gene encodes CDR1 SGHTA and CDR2 FQGNSA. In DNA form, the CDR3 reads TGTGCCAGCAGCCCTGAGGGTGGCTATGGCTACACCTTC. Translated: CASSPEGGYGYTF.

The rearrangement uses TRBV2 and TRBJ2-2; 8 positions agree with TRBD2. Germline-derived CDR1 and CDR2 are SNHLY and FYNNEI. This CDR3 is built from 15 residues. V lost 2 bases, J lost 2 bases, and 1 base stayed unmatched. CDR3 in DNA: TGTGCCAGCAGTGAACTAGCGGGTAACACCGGGGAGCTGTTTTTT. Encoded protein: CASSELAGNTGELFF.

V gene TRBV5-6 combines with J gene TRBJ1-1; TRBD1 matches at 8 bases. Trimming at V came to 6 bases and at J to 7 bases, leaving 8 bases not matched to a gene. Germline CDR1 SGHDT, CDR2 YYEEEE. There are 13 residues in the CDR3. CDR3 DNA sequence: TGTGCCAGCAAGTCGACAGGGGTAAGTGAAGCTTTCTTT. This codes for CASKSTGVSEAFF.

Comment on this clone: The same CDR3 arises from other DNA sequences in this sample as well. V usage is TRBV15 and J usage is TRBJ1-2; D gene unclear. CDR3 length: 13 residues. The ends were cut back, 0 bases at V and 5 bases at J, with 7 bases in the middle. Germline CDR1 reads LNHNV; CDR2 reads YYDKDF (reference sequence). CDR3 DNA: TGTGCCACCAGCAGAGATCGAGTTTATGGCTACACCTTC. Its protein is CATSRDRVYGYTF. Supplemented by reference TRBV15 and TRBJ1-2, the full variable domain reads DAMVIQNPRYQVTQFGKPVTLSCSQTLNHNVMYWYQQKSSQAPKLLFHYYDKDFNNEADTPDNFQSRRPNTSFCFLDIRSPGLGDTAMYLCATSRDRVYGYTFGSGTRLTVV.

V gene TRBV28 combines with J gene TRBJ1-1; D may be TRBD1 (5 bases). This CDR3 has 16 amino acids. With 2 bases removed from V and 3 bases from J, the gap between germline ends came to 16 bases. Germline loops: CDR1 MDHEN, CDR2 SYDVKM. Written as DNA, the CDR3 is TGTGCCAGCAGTTTAACGCGGGGGGTGAATGACACTGAAGCTTTCTTT. Its translation is CASSLTRGVNDTEAFF.

This sequence joins TRBV19 and TRBJ1-2, with D unclear. CDR3 length: 12 amino acids. V was pared by 4 bases and J by 8 bases, with 11 bases between. Per the germline V gene, CDR1 is LNHDA and CDR2 is SQIVND (reference sequence). CDR3 in amino acids: CASSNPTRGYTF. The CDR3 coding sequence is TGTGCCAGTAGTAACCCCACGCGGGGCTACACCTTC. The complete variable domain, with remaining parts taken from reference TRBV19 and TRBJ1-2, reads DGGITQSPKYLFRKEGQNVTLSCEQNLNHDAMYWYRQDPGQGLRLIYYSQIVNDFQKGDIAEGYSVSREKKESFPLTVTSAQKNPTAFYLCASSNPTRGYTFGSGTRLTVV.

The chain employs TRBV2 and TRBJ2-7; 11 nucleotides agree with TRBD2. The CDR3 consists of 14 residues. Germline V lookup: CDR1 SNHLY, CDR2 FYNNEI. Trimming at V came to 8 bases and at J to 2 bases, leaving 5 bases not matched to a gene. CDR3 sequence reads: CASRVLAGAYEQYF. The CDR3 DNA sequence: TGTGCCAGCCGCGTACTAGCGGGAGCCTACGAGCAGTACTTC.

V gene TRBV6-6 combines with J gene TRBJ2-5, with D perhaps matching TRBD2 (5 bases). The germline V gene encodes CDR1 MNHNY and CDR2 SVGAGI (reference sequence). V shed 7 bases and J shed 5 bases, with 17 bases lying between them. CDR3 length: 14 amino acids. The chain's CDR3 is CASIPSSSGETQYF. Written as DNA, the CDR3 is TGTGCCAGCATTCCTAGCTCCTCGGGGGAGACCCAGTACTTC.

The J gene is TRBJ1-1, the V gene TRBV7-2; TRBD1 might be the D (5 bases). The germline V and J ends were trimmed by 2 bases and 3 bases, with 7 bases remaining between them. There are 13 residues in the CDR3. The germline V gene encodes CDR1 SGHTA and CDR2 FQGNSA. CDR3 protein: CASSLTRDTEAFF. DNA for the CDR3: TGTGCCAGCAGCTTAACCAGGGACACTGAAGCTTTCTTT.

The V and J genes are TRBV11-2 and TRBJ2-1; D is unclear. Germline-derived CDR1 and CDR2 are SGHAT and FQNNGV. V dropped 8 bases and J dropped 5 bases, with 16 bases sitting between them. The CDR3 length is 14 residues. The CDR3 reads CASAGGQFDNEQFF. In DNA form, the CDR3 reads TGTGCCAGCGCCGGCGGCCAGTTCGACAATGAGCAGTTCTTC.

The chain carries TRBV13 and TRBJ1-3; 8 bases line up with TRBD1. Germline-derived CDR1 and CDR2 are PRHDT and FYEKMQ (reference sequence). The trim removed 5 bases at V and 3 bases at J, leaving 6 bases unmatched. The CDR3 is made up of 15 amino acids. The CDR3 DNA sequence: TGTGCCAGCAGCACCGGACAGGGCGTTGGAAACACCATATATTTT. Translation: CASSTGQGVGNTIYF.